The 26 T cell receptor beta chains below all came from one sample that was sequenced in a study of T-cell memory formation after mild COVID-19. TCRdb recomputed calls from the 5' RACE reads with MiXCR, one row per CDR3 protein. Of tens of thousands of distinct CDR3 sequences in the sample, 13% were seen once. Sequenced sample: PBMCs or a T cell subset sorted from them (not recorded which). These receptors all stem from a man aged 18 to 35 who had mild COVID-19 (a few samples of this study predate the infection). Cell type and time point are not known.

This clonotype was seen repeatedly, ten times or more. CDR3 sequence: CASRTVGDGHNEQFF. CDR3 sequence (DNA): TGTGCCAGCAGGACCGTCGGGGACGGCCACAATGAGCAGTTCTTC. The V and J genes are TRBV12-3 or TRBV12-4 and TRBJ2-1; either TRBD1 or TRBD2 may supply D (5 bases each). V was trimmed by 6 bases and J by 5 bases, leaving 17 bases between them. This CDR3 contains 15 residues.

This clonotype has just a few counts. This sequence joins TRBV7-3 and TRBJ2-3; D call uncertain. The germline V gene has CDR1 SGHTA and CDR2 FQGTGA. The CDR3 has 13 amino acids. Trimming pared 1 base from V and 4 bases from J, leaving 6 bases between. Here the CDR3 DNA reads TGTGCCAGCAGCTTAATTTCCGCAGATACGCAGTATTTT. Its translation is CASSLISADTQYF.

The table lists this clonotype with a few counts. The gene calls are TRBV5-1 and TRBJ1-1; D may be TRBD1 (6 bases). The CDR3 consists of 15 residues. V was cut by 4 bases and J by 1 base, with 14 bases left in between. CDR1 SGHRS and CDR2 YFSETQ come from the germline V gene. CDR3: CASSTTGSPNTEAFF. The CDR3 nucleotides read TGCGCCAGCAGCACCACAGGGTCCCCGAACACTGAAGCTTTCTTT.

This clonotype was seen only a few times. The V call is TRBV5-1, the J call TRBJ2-3; 7 bases align to TRBD2. CDR1 and CDR2 (germline): SGHRS, YFSETQ. V shed 5 bases and J 0 bases; nucleotides not matched to a gene: 9. CDR3 length: 16 residues. This CDR3 is CASSTKLATSTDTQYF. The CDR3 bases are TGCGCCAGCAGTACTAAACTAGCGACTAGCACAGATACGCAGTATTTT.

This clonotype was picked up many times. This chain connects TRBV6-2 or TRBV6-3 to TRBJ2-3; the D is unclear. Trimming stripped 9 bases from V and 3 bases from J, with 19 bases between. This CDR3 is 15 amino acids long. CDR1 is MNHEY and CDR2 is SVGEGT in the germline V gene. The CDR3 here is CASHVGSDTTDTQYF. The CDR3 region has the DNA TGTGCCAGTCACGTGGGATCAGACACGACAGATACGCAGTATTTT.

The chain has TRBV11-2 and TRBJ2-6; D may be TRBD1 (5 bases). V was trimmed by 4 bases and J by 0 bases, leaving 7 bases between them. The germline CDR1 and CDR2 sequences are SGHAT and FQNNGV. CDR3 size: 15 residues. In DNA, the CDR3 is TGTGCCAGCAGCTCCAGGGACTCTGGGGCCAACGTCCTGACTTTC. Protein product: CASSSRDSGANVLTF. The full variable domain, with the rest looked up from reference TRBV11-2 and TRBJ2-6, is EAGVAQSPRYKIIEKRQSVAFWCNPISGHATLYWYQQILGQGPKLLIQFQNNGVVDDSQLPKDRFSAERLKGVDSTLKIQPAKLEDSAVYLCASSSRDSGANVLTFGAGSRLTVL.

This clonotype was recorded a few times. This chain joins TRBV4-1 and TRBJ1-2; TRBD1 aligns across 8 bases. Germline V lookup: CDR1 MGHRA, CDR2 YSYEKL. After removal of 1 base from V and 6 bases from J, the junction contained 1 base not matched to a gene. The CDR3 contains 13 residues. CDR3 coding DNA: TGCGCCAGCAGCCAAGCACAGGGGGATGGCTACACCTTC. Its protein product is CASSQAQGDGYTF.

There are a few counts of this clonotype. The rearrangement uses TRBV15 and TRBJ1-1; D is undetermined. The germline V gene encodes CDR1 LNHNV and CDR2 YYDKDF (reference sequence). The CDR3 is made up of 14 amino acids. Trimming removed 5 bases from V and 10 bases from J, with 20 bases in between. Written as DNA, the CDR3 is TGTGCCACCAGCGAGGACGGTTGGGAATTCGGAGCTTTCTTT. Its translation is CATSEDGWEFGAFF.

The chain employs TRBV3-1 and TRBJ1-4, with D possibly being TRBD1 (5 bases). Germline assignment: CDR1 LGHDT and CDR2 YNNKEL (reference sequence). This CDR3 spans 17 amino acids. Trimming left V 0 bases short and J 5 bases short, with 16 bases between. CDR3 nucleotide sequence: TGTGCCAGCAGCCAAGATCATTGGGCAGGGAGAAATGAAAAACTGTTTTTT. This encodes CASSQDHWAGRNEKLFF.

The chain joins TRBV6-4 to TRBJ2-3; a possible D gene is TRBD2 (7 bases). The germline V and J ends were trimmed by 2 bases and 4 bases, with 13 bases remaining between them. This CDR3 comprises 15 residues. CDR1 is MRHNA and CDR2 is SNTAGT in the germline V gene. The DNA for the CDR3 is TGTGCCAGCAGTGACGGGGAGGGGGAGGCAGATACGCAGTATTTT. Protein sequence: CASSDGEGEADTQYF.

This chain joins TRBV5-6 and TRBJ1-5, with D possibly TRBD1 on 5 matching bases. The CDR3 is 16 residues long. Germline CDR1 and CDR2: SGHDT and YYEEEE. The germline V and J ends were trimmed by 4 bases and 7 bases, with 21 bases remaining between them. CDR3: CASSRKKFRASQPQHF. The CDR3, as DNA: TGTGCCAGCAGCCGAAAGAAATTCAGGGCAAGCCAGCCCCAGCATTTT.

The table lists this clonotype with a few counts. This chain connects TRBV9 to TRBJ1-6, with TRBD1 as a possible D gene (6 bases). The V and J ends lost 2 bases and 0 bases respectively, with 12 bases between them. Germline loops: CDR1 SGDLS, CDR2 YYNGEE. The CDR3 spans 17 residues. CDR3 sequence reads: CASSVDGQSSYNSPLHF. DNA of the CDR3: TGTGCCAGCAGCGTCGACGGACAGAGCTCCTATAATTCACCCCTCCACTTT.

The chain uses TRBV4-1 and TRBJ2-5, with 15 bases aligning to TRBD2. Per the germline V gene, CDR1 is MGHRA and CDR2 is YSYEKL. CDR3 length: 17 amino acids. J was trimmed by 3 bases and V by 3 bases; bases with no gene match: 5. CDR3 in amino acids: CASSHLGLAGGKETQYF. Written as DNA, the CDR3 is TGCGCCAGCAGCCACCTCGGACTAGCGGGGGGGAAAGAGACCCAGTACTTC.

The chain uses TRBV7-9 and TRBJ1-6; D is unclear. V was trimmed by 4 bases and J by 6 bases, leaving 13 bases between them. Germline CDR1 is SEHNR and CDR2 is FQNEAQ (reference sequence). This CDR3 is 15 amino acids long. The CDR3 nucleotides read TGTGCCAGCAGCTCTTCGGATAGGGTTAATTCACCCCTCCACTTT. It codes for CASSSSDRVNSPLHF.

This clonotype has more than one count but fewer than ten. The V gene is TRBV7-6, the J gene TRBJ2-1, with TRBD2 matching over 11 bases. Germline V gene data show CDR1 as SGHVS and CDR2 as FNYEAQ. This CDR3 region has 16 residues. J gave up 4 bases and V 6 bases, and 8 bases lay outside the gene matches. Here the CDR3 DNA reads TGTGCCAGCAGTTTCCGGCTAGCGGGGGGATACAATGAGCAGTTCTTC. Its protein is CASSFRLAGGYNEQFF.

This clonotype was observed a handful of times. This chain connects TRBV6-5 to TRBJ1-5, with D hard to call. Trimming shortened V by 5 bases and J by 7 bases, and 18 bases separated the two germline ends. The CDR3 has 15 residues. Germline values: CDR1 MNHEY, CDR2 SVGAGI. As DNA, the CDR3 is TGTGCCAGCAGTGACGGATCAAGTTCGGGGCAGCCCCAGCATTTT. It codes for CASSDGSSSGQPQHF.

The J gene is TRBJ2-1, the V gene TRBV6-5, with TRBD2 as a possible D gene (5 bases). V was trimmed by 7 bases and J by 8 bases, leaving 9 bases between them. CDR1 is MNHEY and CDR2 is SVGAGI in the germline V gene. The CDR3 contains 11 residues. CDR3 region: CASTEGYEQFF. The DNA of the CDR3 is TGTGCCAGCACCGAGGGTTATGAGCAGTTCTTC.

This clonotype has only a few counts. The V call is TRBV4-1, the J call TRBJ1-2; 7 bases line up with TRBD1. This CDR3 region has 14 residues. The germline V gene has CDR1 MGHRA and CDR2 YSYEKL. Germline trimming cut 4 bases from V and 4 bases from J; bases unmatched to any gene: 6. The CDR3: CASSLPGTVYGYTF. DNA of the CDR3: TGCGCCAGCAGCCTTCCCGGGACAGTCTATGGCTACACCTTC.

The chain carries TRBV11-2 and TRBJ2-7; TRBD2 agrees at 9 bases. Germline lookup yields CDR1 SGHAT and CDR2 FQNNGV. The V gene end was trimmed by 0 bases and the J gene end by 0 bases; junction bases not matched to a gene: 12. There are 19 residues in the CDR3. In DNA form, the CDR3 reads TGTGCCAGCAGCTTAGATTTCCTTCCTAGCGGGGAGAGCTCCTACGAGCAGTACTTC. Its protein is CASSLDFLPSGESSYEQYF.

This clonotype was recorded at least ten times. This sequence joins TRBV4-2 and TRBJ2-7, with 9 positions matching TRBD1. Germline V gene lookup returns CDR1 LGHNA and CDR2 YNFKEQ. Trimming removed 4 bases from V and 6 bases from J; junction bases left unmatched: 10. The CDR3 consists of 15 residues. This chain's CDR3 is CASSPETGGVGEQYF. CDR3 DNA sequence: TGTGCCAGCAGCCCAGAGACAGGGGGAGTGGGCGAGCAGTACTTC.

This clonotype was counted between two and nine times. The chain carries TRBV4-2 and TRBJ2-5; D is tentatively TRBD1 or TRBD2 (5 bases each). V lost 0 bases and J 3 bases, leaving 11 bases between the germline ends. Looked up from germline, CDR1 is LGHNA and CDR2 is YNFKEQ. The CDR3 runs 15 residues. CDR3 sequence reads: CASSQDSWGKETQYF. For the CDR3, the DNA is TGTGCCAGCAGCCAAGATTCTTGGGGGAAAGAGACCCAGTACTTC.

This chain joins TRBV6-5 and TRBJ2-1; a weak D match, TRBD1 (6 bases). Germline V gene lookup returns CDR1 MNHEY and CDR2 SVGAGI. Trimming stripped 7 bases from V and 10 bases from J, with 14 bases between. The CDR3 is 12 residues long. The CDR3 DNA is TGTGCCAGCACTCAGGGGTTTGGGGAGCAGTTCTTC. This gives the protein CASTQGFGEQFF.

This clonotype turned up a few times. CDR3: CASSQDTGEGNTIYF. CDR3 sequence (DNA): TGCGCCAGCAGCCAAGACACAGGGGAGGGAAACACCATATATTTT. V gene TRBV4-1 combines with J gene TRBJ1-3; 7 positions match TRBD1. The junction had 3 bases not matched to a gene; V was cut back by 0 bases and J by 4 bases. This CDR3 has 15 residues. The germline CDR1 and CDR2 sequences are MGHRA and YSYEKL.

This clonotype showed up just a few times. The CDR3 is CATSRVRGGGTDTQYF. The CDR3 DNA reads as TGTGCCACCAGCAGAGTGCGGGGAGGAGGAACAGATACGCAGTATTTT. The J gene is TRBJ2-3, the V gene TRBV15, with D tentatively TRBD2 (6 bases). Trimming cost V 1 base and J 3 bases, with 14 bases left between them. The CDR3 length is 16 residues. CDR1 and CDR2 (germline): LNHNV, YYDKDF (reference sequence). Full variable domain (outside the CDR3, taken from reference TRBV15 and TRBJ2-3): DAMVIQNPRYQVTQFGKPVTLSCSQTLNHNVMYWYQQKSSQAPKLLFHYYDKDFNNEADTPDNFQSRRPNTSFCFLDIRSPGLGDTAMYLCATSRVRGGGTDTQYFGPGTRLTVL.

The rearrangement links TRBV20-1 to TRBJ2-5; D assignment may be TRBD1 or TRBD2 (6 bases each). Between the trimmed V and J ends, which lost 6 bases and 5 bases, there was a span of 16 bases. Germline values: CDR1 DFQATT, CDR2 SNEGSKA (reference sequence). The CDR3 totals 13 residues. Here the CDR3 DNA reads TGCAGTGCCGGGCCGGGGGCCTGGGAGACCCAGTACTTC. It translates to CSAGPGAWETQYF.

This clonotype was observed many times. The CDR3 DNA follows: TGCAGTGCTGAGGCCATCACGAGCCAAGAGACCCAGTACTTC. This translates into CSAEAITSQETQYF. This chain joins TRBV20-1 and TRBJ2-5, with unresolved D. V dropped 5 bases and J dropped 1 base, with 14 bases sitting between them. CDR1 and CDR2 from the germline V gene are DFQATT and SNEGSKA (reference sequence). The CDR3 loop spans 14 amino acids.